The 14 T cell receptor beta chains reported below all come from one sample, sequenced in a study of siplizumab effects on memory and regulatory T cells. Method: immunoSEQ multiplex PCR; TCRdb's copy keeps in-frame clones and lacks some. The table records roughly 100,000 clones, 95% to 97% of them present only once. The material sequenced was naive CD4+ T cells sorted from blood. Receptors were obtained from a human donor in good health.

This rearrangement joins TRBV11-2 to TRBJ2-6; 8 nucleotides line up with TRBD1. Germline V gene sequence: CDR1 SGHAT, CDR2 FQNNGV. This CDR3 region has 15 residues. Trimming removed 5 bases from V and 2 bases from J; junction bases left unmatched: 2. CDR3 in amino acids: CASSVQGAGANVLTF. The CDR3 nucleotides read TGTGCCAGCAGCGTACAGGGGGCTGGGGCCAACGTCCTGACTTTC.

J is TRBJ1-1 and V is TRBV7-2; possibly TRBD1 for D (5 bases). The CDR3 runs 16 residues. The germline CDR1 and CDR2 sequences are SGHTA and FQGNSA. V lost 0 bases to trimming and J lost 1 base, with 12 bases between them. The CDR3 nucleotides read TGTGCCAGCAGCTTAGCTGGGGGTATTAGGAACACTGAAGCTTTCTTT. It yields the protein CASSLAGGIRNTEAFF.

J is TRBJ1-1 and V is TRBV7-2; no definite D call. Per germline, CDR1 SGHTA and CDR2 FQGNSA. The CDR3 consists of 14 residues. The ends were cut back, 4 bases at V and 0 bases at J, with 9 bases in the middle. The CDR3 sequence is CASSSTRLNTEAFF. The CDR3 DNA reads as TGTGCCAGCAGCTCGACCAGACTGAACACTGAAGCTTTCTTT.

CDR3 nucleotide sequence: TGTGCCAGCAGGCAAGCGGGGGGCCGCACAGATACGCAGTATTTT. This gives the protein CASRQAGGRTDTQYF. The chain couples TRBV7-2 to TRBJ2-3, with 9 bases aligning to TRBD2. CDR1 SGHTA and CDR2 FQGNSA come from the germline V gene. This CDR3 has 15 residues. V was pared by 6 bases and J by 1 base, with 5 bases of the junction left unmatched.

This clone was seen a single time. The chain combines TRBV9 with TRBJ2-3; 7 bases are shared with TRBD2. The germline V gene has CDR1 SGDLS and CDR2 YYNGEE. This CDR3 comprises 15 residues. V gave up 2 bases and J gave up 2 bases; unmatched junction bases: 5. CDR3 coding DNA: TGTGCCAGCAGCGTTCGCGGGGGACTCACAGATACGCAGTATTTT. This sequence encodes CASSVRGGLTDTQYF.

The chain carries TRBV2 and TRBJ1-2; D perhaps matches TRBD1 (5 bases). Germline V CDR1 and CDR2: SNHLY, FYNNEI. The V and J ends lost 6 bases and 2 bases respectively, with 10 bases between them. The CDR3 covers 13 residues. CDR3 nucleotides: TGTGCCAGCAGCCCGGGACTGAACTATGGCTACACCTTC. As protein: CASSPGLNYGYTF.

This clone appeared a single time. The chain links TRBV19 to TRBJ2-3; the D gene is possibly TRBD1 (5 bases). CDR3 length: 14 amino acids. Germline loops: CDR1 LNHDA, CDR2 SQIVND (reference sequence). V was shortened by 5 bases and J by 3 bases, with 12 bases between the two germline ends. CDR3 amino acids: CASSWQGETDTQYF. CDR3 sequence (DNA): TGTGCCAGTAGTTGGCAGGGCGAAACAGATACGCAGTATTTT.

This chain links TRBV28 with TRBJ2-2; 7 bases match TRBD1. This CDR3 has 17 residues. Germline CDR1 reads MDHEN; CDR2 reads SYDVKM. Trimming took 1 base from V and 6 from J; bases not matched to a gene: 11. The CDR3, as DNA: TGTGCCAGCAGTTTATCAAGACAGGGAGTTAGTCCCGGGGAGCTGTTTTTT. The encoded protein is CASSLSRQGVSPGELFF.

CDR3 sequence (DNA): TGTGCCAGCAAAAATCGTCCTTTGGGGGGGCCCCAGCCCCAGCATTTT. It translates to CASKNRPLGGPQPQHF. The rearrangement links TRBV21-1 to TRBJ1-5. TRBV21-1 is classified as a pseudogene. This CDR3 is 16 amino acids long.

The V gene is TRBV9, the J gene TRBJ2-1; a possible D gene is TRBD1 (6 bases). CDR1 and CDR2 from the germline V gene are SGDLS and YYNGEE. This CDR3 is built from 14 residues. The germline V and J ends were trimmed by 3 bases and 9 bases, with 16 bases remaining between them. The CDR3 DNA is TGTGCCAGCAGCGGAGGCCAGGGGAAGCTTGAGCAGTTCTTC. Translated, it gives CASSGGQGKLEQFF.

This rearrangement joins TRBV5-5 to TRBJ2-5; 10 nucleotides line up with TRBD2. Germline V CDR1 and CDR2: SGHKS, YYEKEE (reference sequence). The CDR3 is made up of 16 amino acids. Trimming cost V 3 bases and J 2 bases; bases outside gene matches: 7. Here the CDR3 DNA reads TGTGCCAGCAGCTCATCTAGCGGGGGAGCTCAAGAGACCCAGTACTTC. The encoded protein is CASSSSSGGAQETQYF.

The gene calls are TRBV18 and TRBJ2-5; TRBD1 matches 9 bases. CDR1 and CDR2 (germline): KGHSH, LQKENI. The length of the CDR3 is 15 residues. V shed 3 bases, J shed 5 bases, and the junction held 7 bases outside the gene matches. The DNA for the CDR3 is TGTGCCAGCTCACCGGGGACAGGGAATAGCGAGACCCAGTACTTC. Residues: CASSPGTGNSETQYF.

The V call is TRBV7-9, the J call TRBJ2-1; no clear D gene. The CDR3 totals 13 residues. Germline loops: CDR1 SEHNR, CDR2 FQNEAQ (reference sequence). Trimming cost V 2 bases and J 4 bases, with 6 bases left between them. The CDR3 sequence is CASSLTRYNEQFF. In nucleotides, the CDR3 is TGTGCCAGCAGCTTAACCAGGTACAATGAGCAGTTCTTC.

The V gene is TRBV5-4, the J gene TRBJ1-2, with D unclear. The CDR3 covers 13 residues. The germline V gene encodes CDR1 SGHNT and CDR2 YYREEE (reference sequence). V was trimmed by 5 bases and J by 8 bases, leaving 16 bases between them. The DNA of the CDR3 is TGTGCCAGCAGTCCATTTTCGTTTAGAGGCTACACCTTC. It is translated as CASSPFSFRGYTF. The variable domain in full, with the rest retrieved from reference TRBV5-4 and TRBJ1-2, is ETGVTQSPTHLIKTRGQQVTLRCSSQSGHNTVSWYQQALGQGPQFIFQYYREEENGRGNFPPRFSGLQFPNYSSELNVNALELDDSALYLCASSPFSFRGYTFGSGTRLTVV.